Listed here are 19 T cell receptor beta chains from one sample, sequenced in a study of blood T cell repertoires in COVID-19 (TCRdb year 2020). The library came from the immunoSEQ multiplex PCR assay. TCRdb carries this immuneACCESS record with in-frame sequences only. Its versions omit some clonotypes, under half of them owing to an unresolved V gene in the studies checked, with the rest unexplained. The sample table shows 200,000 to 250,000 clones, and under 85% are seen once. 7.8% of the sample is held by the ten biggest clonotypes. The sequenced sample was peripheral blood. These receptor sequences come from an elderly woman with COVID-19, enrolled during active disease.

This chain uses TRBV7-9 with TRBJ1-2, with D possibly TRBD1 on 5 matching bases. V was cut by 1 base and J by 8 bases, with 11 bases left in between. This CDR3 is built from 13 residues. Germline CDR1 and CDR2: SEHNR and FQNEAQ (reference sequence). As DNA, the CDR3 is TGTGCCAGCAGCTTAGTTTGGGGGGACGGCTACACCTTC. As protein: CASSLVWGDGYTF.

V gene TRBV5-1 combines with J gene TRBJ2-5; tentative D call: TRBD2 (6 bases). Germline values: CDR1 SGHRS, CDR2 YFSETQ. This CDR3 comprises 14 residues. V was trimmed by 4 bases and J by 5 bases, leaving 15 bases between them. The CDR3 region has the DNA TGCGCCAGCAGCGTCGGACCGGGAGCTGAGACCCAGTACTTC. Its protein is CASSVGPGAETQYF.

The rearrangement joins TRBV19 to TRBJ2-2; TRBD2 is a possible D gene (6 bases). V was shortened by 7 bases and J by 2 bases, with 17 bases between the two germline ends. The CDR3 loop spans 16 amino acids. CDR1 LNHDA and CDR2 SQIVND come from the germline V gene (reference sequence). In DNA, the CDR3 is TGTGCCAGTAATATTAGGGGCGGGGTCAACACCGGGGAGCTGTTTTTT. It is translated as CASNIRGGVNTGELFF.

The chain recombines TRBV19 with TRBJ1-5; 9 bases agree with TRBD1. Germline V CDR1 and CDR2: LNHDA, SQIVND (reference sequence). This CDR3 has 16 amino acids. J lost 2 bases, V lost 5 bases, and 7 bases had no gene match. The DNA for the CDR3 is TGTGCCAGTAGTCTAAGCCGGGACAGGGGCAATCAGCCCCAGCATTTT. Translating gives CASSLSRDRGNQPQHF.

The rearrangement joins TRBV2 to TRBJ1-4; tentative D call: TRBD1 (5 bases). The CDR3 contains 15 residues. V was clipped by 0 bases and J by 5 bases, with 10 bases between them. Germline V gene data show CDR1 as SNHLY and CDR2 as FYNNEI. The CDR3 nucleotides are TGTGCCAGCAGTGAAGCTGTGACAGCGAATGAAAAACTGTTTTTT. Translated, it gives CASSEAVTANEKLFF.

V usage is TRBV27 and J usage is TRBJ1-2; 9 bases fit TRBD1. Germline V lookup: CDR1 MNHEY, CDR2 SMNVEV (reference sequence). Losses at the gene ends were 5 bases for V and 6 bases for J; bases not matched to a gene: 10. The CDR3 loop spans 15 amino acids. DNA of the CDR3: TGTGCCAGCAGTCCCACCGGGACAGGGAATAATGGCTACACCTTC. Its protein product is CASSPTGTGNNGYTF.

J is TRBJ2-1 and V is TRBV27, with TRBD2 matching over 13 bases. The CDR3 is 16 residues long. Trimming took 5 bases from V and 5 from J; bases not matched to a gene: 6. Germline assignment: CDR1 MNHEY and CDR2 SMNVEV (reference sequence). CDR3 nucleotide sequence: TGTGCCAGCAGTCCCACCGGACTAGCGGGAGACAATGAGCAGTTCTTC. Its translation is CASSPTGLAGDNEQFF.

The chain is built from TRBV7-9 and TRBJ2-6; a possible D gene is TRBD1 (5 bases). CDR1 and CDR2 (germline): SEHNR, FQNEAQ (reference sequence). The CDR3 is made up of 16 amino acids. V dropped 8 bases and J dropped 0 bases, with 14 bases sitting between them. The DNA for the CDR3 is TGTGCCAGCTCCGACAGAACCCACTCTGGGGCCAACGTCCTGACTTTC. It encodes CASSDRTHSGANVLTF.

The V call is TRBV5-1, the J call TRBJ1-2, with D unclear. V lost 1 base and J lost 5, with 15 bases in between. The CDR3 sequence is 15 residues long. Germline loops: CDR1 SGHRS, CDR2 YFSETQ. CDR3 nucleotide sequence: TGCGCCAGCAGCTTGCGCTCTGGCAGTCAGTATGGCTACACCTTC. Translation: CASSLRSGSQYGYTF.

J is TRBJ1-5 and V is TRBV10-3, with TRBD1 identical over 7 bases. J was trimmed by 5 bases and V by 7 bases; bases with no gene match: 5. The CDR3 covers 13 residues. Germline loops: CDR1 ENHRY, CDR2 SYGVKD. DNA for the CDR3: TGTGCCATCAACAGGGGAGTGGATCAGCCCCAGCATTTT. Amino acids: CAINRGVDQPQHF.

V and J are TRBV5-1 and TRBJ1-1; weak D call: TRBD1 (5 bases). This CDR3 has 14 amino acids. Germline V gives CDR1 SGHRS, CDR2 YFSETQ. V lost 4 bases and J lost 11, with 21 bases in between. The CDR3 DNA reads as TGCGCCAGCAGCAAGTCGCAGGGATGGGTTGATGCTTTCTTT. Protein: CASSKSQGWVDAFF.

This chain uses TRBV3-1 (or the pseudogene TRBV3-2) with TRBJ1-6; possible D gene TRBD1, 6 bases. Trimming took 6 bases from V and 10 from J, leaving 16 bases between them. Germline V gene data show CDR1 as LGHDT and CDR2 as YNNKEL (reference sequence). CDR3 size: 14 residues. In DNA, the CDR3 is TGTGCCAGCAGAAGGGGGTCAGGGCGCTCACCCCTCCACTTT. Translation: CASRRGSGRSPLHF.

This clone was observed a single time. The chain uses TRBV19 and TRBJ2-1, with D tentatively TRBD2 (6 bases). CDR1 and CDR2 from the germline V gene are LNHDA and SQIVND (reference sequence). CDR3 length: 15 residues. V gave up 9 bases and J gave up 1 base, with 16 bases separating them. CDR3 loop: CASGMGLYSYNEQFF. For the CDR3, the DNA is TGTGCCAGCGGAATGGGACTGTATTCCTACAATGAGCAGTTCTTC.

The rearrangement uses TRBV2 and TRBJ1-2, with D maybe TRBD1 (5 bases). The CDR3 runs to 12 residues. V lost 4 bases and J lost 4, with 7 bases in between. The germline CDR1 and CDR2 sequences are SNHLY and FYNNEI. In DNA, the CDR3 is TGTGCCAGCAGTGGACAGCCCTATGGCTACACCTTC. This translates into CASSGQPYGYTF.

The rearrangement joins TRBV5-4 to TRBJ1-2; the match to TRBD1 covers 8 bases. The CDR3 is 18 amino acids. Germline V gene sequence: CDR1 SGHNT, CDR2 YYREEE (reference sequence). The V gene end was trimmed by 2 bases and the J gene end by 6 bases; junction bases not matched to a gene: 18. The CDR3 sequence: CASSLGPTGVGSNDGYTF. In DNA form, the CDR3 reads TGTGCCAGCAGCTTAGGGCCGACAGGGGTGGGTTCAAACGATGGCTACACCTTC.

This clone occurred once. In nucleotides, the CDR3 is TGTGCCACCAGCAGAGAACCCAGTTCTGGCTACACCTTC. The encoded protein is CATSREPSSGYTF. The rearrangement uses TRBV15 and TRBJ1-2, with no clear D. V was clipped by 0 bases and J by 7 bases, with 9 bases between them. The CDR3 runs 13 residues. Looked up from germline, CDR1 is LNHNV and CDR2 is YYDKDF (reference sequence). Variable domain in full (rest from reference TRBV15 and TRBJ1-2): DAMVIQNPRYQVTQFGKPVTLSCSQTLNHNVMYWYQQKSSQAPKLLFHYYDKDFNNEADTPDNFQSRRPNTSFCFLDIRSPGLGDTAMYLCATSREPSSGYTFGSGTRLTVV.

The rearrangement links TRBV14 to TRBJ1-1; TRBD1 aligns across 9 bases. J lost 4 bases, V lost 2 bases, and 2 bases had no gene match. CDR3 length: 14 amino acids. Looked up from germline, CDR1 is SGHDN and CDR2 is FVKESK. CDR3 amino acids: CASSQTGGVTEAFF. As DNA, the CDR3 is TGTGCCAGCAGCCAAACAGGGGGCGTCACTGAAGCTTTCTTT.

V and J are TRBV6-5 and TRBJ2-1; a weak D match, TRBD2 (6 bases). From germline, CDR1 is MNHEY and CDR2 SVGAGI. Deletions cut 7 bases from V and 4 bases from J, with 17 bases between. The CDR3 spans 15 residues. The CDR3 is CASTVGIADYNEQFF. The CDR3, as DNA: TGTGCCAGCACGGTCGGAATAGCGGATTACAATGAGCAGTTCTTC.

V gene TRBV5-1 combines with J gene TRBJ2-3; 10 nucleotides match TRBD2. Germline CDR1 is SGHRS and CDR2 is YFSETQ. J lost 5 bases, V lost 0 bases, and 3 bases had no gene match. The CDR3 sequence is 15 residues long. CDR3 sequence (DNA): TGCGCCAGCAGCTTGGCTCTAGCGGGAGTAGATACGCAGTATTTT. It translates to CASSLALAGVDTQYF. The variable domain in full, with the rest retrieved from reference TRBV5-1 and TRBJ2-3, is KAGVTQTPRYLIKTRGQQVTLSCSPISGHRSVSWYQQTPGQGLQFLFEYFSETQRNKGNFPGRFSGRQFSNSRSEMNVSTLELGDSALYLCASSLALAGVDTQYFGPGTRLTVL.